This is a list of T cell receptor beta chains from one sample in a study of blood T cell repertoires in COVID-19. This table comes from immunoSEQ multiplex PCR, and its TCRdb copy is limited to in-frame clones, with some not included. The sample lists 200,000 to 250,000 clones; 87% were seen once. Sequencing was performed on peripheral blood. All receptors derive from a man in his forties with active or convalescent COVID-19. Each CDR3 is given with its conserved first and last residue. The D gene is left open where the match is weak. Size is omitted from some rows. Given values are once, few, many or a class for expanded clones.

-	TRBV4-2	TRBJ2-2	-	TGTGCCAGCAGCCCGCGGAAAATCCCCGGGGAGCTGTTTTTT	CASSPRKIPGELFF
TRBD1	TRBV7-8	TRBJ2-5	-	TGTGCCAGCAGCCCGCCAGGGGGCGAGGTTCTAGGAGAGACCCAGTACTTC	CASSPPGGEVLGETQYF
-	TRBV7-8	TRBJ1-5	-	TGTGCCAGCAGCCTCGCAGGGGGCAATCAGCCCCAGCATTTT	CASSLAGGNQPQHF
-	TRBV19	TRBJ1-4	-	TGTGCCAGTCAACGTTCCTCGGCTAATGAAAAACTGTTTTTT	CASQRSSANEKLFF
-	TRBV4-1	TRBJ2-3	-	TGCGCCAGCAGCCAAGGAGGGCCCCAAGGAGATACGCAGTATTTT	CASSQGGPQGDTQYF
-	TRBV7-8	TRBJ2-5	once	TGTGCCAGCAGCTTAGACGACAGGACCAAAGAGACCCAGTACTTC	CASSLDDRTKETQYF
-	TRBV7-8	TRBJ1-1	-	TGTGCCAGCAGCCCTAACTGGGACGGGGGTTTGGACACTGAAGCTTTCTTT	CASSPNWDGGLDTEAFF
-	TRBV3-1/TRBV3-2	TRBJ1-3	-	TGTGCCAGCAGCCAAGATGGGCAGACTGGAAACACCATATATTTT	CASSQDGQTGNTIYF
TRBD1	TRBV7-9	TRBJ1-5	-	TGTGCCAGCAGGGGACAGGGGACGCAGCCCCAGCATTTT	CASRGQGTQPQHF
-	TRBV3-1/TRBV3-2	TRBJ2-3	-	TGTGCCAGCAGCGCCTCCGATAGGGGCCCCAGCACAGATACGCAGTATTTT	CASSASDRGPSTDTQYF
-	TRBV18	TRBJ1-4	-	TGTGCCAGCTCACTAGGGGCGTATGAAAAACTGTTTTTT	CASSLGAYEKLFF
-	TRBV5-8	TRBJ1-1	once	TGTGCCAGCAGCTTAGTAGGCAGGGGGAACACTGAAGCTTTCTTT	CASSLVGRGNTEAFF
-	TRBV28	TRBJ1-1	few	TGTGCCAGCAGTGGCGGGTGGGCGATGAACACTGAAGCTTTCTTT	CASSGGWAMNTEAFF
-	TRBV3-1/TRBV3-2	TRBJ1-1	-	TGTGCCAGCAGCGCTACAGCGAACACTGAAGCTTTCTTT	CASSATANTEAFF
TRBD1	TRBV9	TRBJ1-1	-	TGTGCCAGCAGCATACAGGGGCACACTGAAGCTTTCTTT	CASSIQGHTEAFF
TRBD1	TRBV19	TRBJ2-2	-	TGTGCCAGTAGTCCTGGGACAGGGGCCACCGGGGAGCTGTTTTTT	CASSPGTGATGELFF
TRBD1	TRBV5-1	TRBJ2-7	-	TGCGCCAGCAGCTCTACCGGGACAGGGAGCGAGCAGTACTTC	CASSSTGTGSEQYF
TRBD1	TRBV18	TRBJ1-5	-	TGTGCCAGCTCGTCCGGGACAGGAGGCAATCAGCCCCAGCATTTT	CASSSGTGGNQPQHF
-	TRBV20-1	TRBJ2-3	-	TGCAGTGGGGGACTCACAGATACGCAGTATTTT	CSGGLTDTQYF
-	TRBV27	TRBJ2-5	-	TGTGCCAGCAAGGACGGCGTCGGGGCCCAGTACTTC	CASKDGVGAQYF
TRBD2	TRBV10-3	TRBJ2-1	-	TGTGCCATCAGTGAGCCCCTGACCGGGACTAGCGGATACTACAATGAGCAGTTCTTC	CAISEPLTGTSGYYNEQFF
TRBD1	TRBV7-3	TRBJ1-2	-	TGTGCCAGCAGCTTAACCCCAGGGACAGGGGGGAACTATGGCTACACCTTC	CASSLTPGTGGNYGYTF
TRBD1	TRBV9	TRBJ2-3	-	TGTGCCAGCAGCGCCCGGACAGGGGGCACAGATACGCAGTATTTT	CASSARTGGTDTQYF
TRBD1	TRBV27	TRBJ1-1	-	TGTGCCAGCAGTGAGGGACAGGGTGTGACTGAAGCTTTCTTT	CASSEGQGVTEAFF
-	TRBV5-1	TRBJ2-7	-	TGCGCCAGCAGCCCCGGGGTTCCCTACGAGCAGTACTTC	CASSPGVPYEQYF
TRBD1	TRBV2	TRBJ1-3	-	TGTGCCAGCCGGGACAGGGCCCTCGCCGGAAACACCATATATTTT	CASRDRALAGNTIYF
-	TRBV7-6	TRBJ1-2	-	TGTGCCAGCAGCCCGGAGGTTCTACCGAAGGGCCTAGCCTATGGCTACACCTTC	CASSPEVLPKGLAYGYTF
-	TRBV2	TRBJ1-1	-	TGTGCCAGCATTCGACAGAGTACGAACACTGAAGCTTTCTTT	CASIRQSTNTEAFF
-	TRBV10-1	TRBJ1-1	-	TGCGCCAGCAGTTCGGACTGGGAGAACACTGAAGCTTTCTTT	CASSSDWENTEAFF